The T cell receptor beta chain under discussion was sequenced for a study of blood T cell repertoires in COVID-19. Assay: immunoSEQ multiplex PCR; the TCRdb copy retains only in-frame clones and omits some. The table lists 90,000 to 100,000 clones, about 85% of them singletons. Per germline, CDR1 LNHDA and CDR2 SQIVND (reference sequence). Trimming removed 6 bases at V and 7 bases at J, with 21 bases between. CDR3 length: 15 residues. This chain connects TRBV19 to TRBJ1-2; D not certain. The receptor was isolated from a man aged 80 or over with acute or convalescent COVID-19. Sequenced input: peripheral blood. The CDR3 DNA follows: TGTGCCAGTAGCCCCATGGGCCAGGACCTAGCTGGCTACACCTTC. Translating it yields CASSPMGQDLAGYTF.